The TCR beta chain under discussion was sequenced for a study of T-cell memory formation after mild COVID-19. Whole-study context: TCR clusters were mostly donor specific. Study-wide results and caveats: Second-wave clones with a day 37 peak had unconfirmed SARS-CoV-2 specificity. That cross-reactive memory joined was suggested by some responding clones appearing in pre-infection memory.

Germline V gene data show CDR1 as MDHEN and CDR2 as SYDVKM. Trimming shortened V by 7 bases and J by 2 bases, and 15 bases separated the two germline ends. The CDR3 covers 14 residues. TCRdb reprocessed the 5' RACE reads with MiXCR, giving one entry per CDR3 protein. This table holds 250,000 to 350,000 distinct CDR3 sequences, roughly 21% found once. This clonotype was seen more than once but under ten times. The target antigen is unknown. This chain links TRBV28 with TRBJ2-7, with D hard to call. The sequencing input was PBMCs or a T cell subset sorted from them (not recorded which). This sequence originates from a young man who had mild COVID-19 (a few samples of this study predate the infection). Cell type and time point are not known. The chain's CDR3 is CASKRKSSTYEQYV. The CDR3 DNA follows: TGTGCCAGCAAGAGAAAGAGTTCTACCTACGAGCAGTACGTC.